These 31 T cell receptor beta chains were all obtained from the same sample, sequenced in a study of blood T cell repertoires in COVID-19. TCRdb's copy holds only in-frame clones and misses some; the assay was immunoSEQ multiplex PCR. The sample lists more than 85,000 clones; roughly 87% were seen once. Sequenced: peripheral blood. The receptors originated from an older woman with acute or convalescent COVID-19.

The chain couples TRBV25-1 to TRBJ2-3; a weak D match, TRBD1 (6 bases). CDR1 is MGHDK and CDR2 is SYGVNS in the germline V gene. V was cut by 7 bases and J by 2 bases, with 13 bases left in between. The CDR3 sequence is 14 residues long. In DNA, the CDR3 is TGTGCCAGCACTAGGCAGGGGTTCACAGATACGCAGTATTTT. Protein: CASTRQGFTDTQYF.

The genes are TRBV10-3 and TRBJ2-1, with 7 nucleotides matching TRBD2. The CDR3 runs to 13 residues. Germline V gene sequence: CDR1 ENHRY, CDR2 SYGVKD. Trimming at V came to 8 bases and at J to 7 bases, leaving 8 bases not matched to a gene. CDR3 sequence: CAIGDLLANEQFF. The DNA for the CDR3 is TGTGCCATCGGAGATTTACTAGCGAATGAGCAGTTCTTC.

The chain couples TRBV10-3 to TRBJ1-2; the D is unclear. The V and J ends lost 4 bases and 8 bases respectively, with 17 bases between them. The CDR3 consists of 14 residues. The germline gives CDR1 ENHRY, CDR2 SYGVKD. The DNA for the CDR3 is TGTGCCATCAGTGGATCGGCGCGGGATAACGGCTACACCTTC. It specifies CAISGSARDNGYTF.

The rearrangement joins TRBV12-1 to TRBJ1-1; the listed D gene, TRBD1, was not tested against the DNA. TRBV12-1 is listed as a pseudogene. The CDR3 has 18 amino acids. The DNA of the CDR3 is TGTGCCAGCAGCTTTGTGGGGTATGACAGGGAACAGAACACTGAAGCTTTCTTT. Translated, it gives CASSFVGYDREQNTEAFF.

The chain joins TRBV7-9 to TRBJ1-5; 8 nucleotides line up with TRBD1. Germline V gene sequence: CDR1 SEHNR, CDR2 FQNEAQ (reference sequence). V lost 1 base, J lost 7 bases, and 9 bases stayed unmatched. This CDR3 is 16 amino acids long. The CDR3 DNA reads TGTGCCAGCAGCTTAGGCGGGGCAGGGGGCCGACAGCCCCAGCATTTT. Its translation is CASSLGGAGGRQPQHF.

This clone was detected only a few times. The rearrangement uses TRBV29-1 and TRBJ1-1; D remains unclear. There are 13 residues in the CDR3. Deletions cut 3 bases from V and 6 bases from J, with 14 bases between. CDR1 is SQVTM and CDR2 is ANQGSEA in the germline V gene. The CDR3 loop is CSVEEGKVAEAFF. Here the CDR3 DNA reads TGCAGCGTTGAGGAGGGAAAGGTTGCTGAAGCTTTCTTT.

This chain links TRBV6-6 with TRBJ2-2, with TRBD2 identical over 14 bases. This CDR3 is built from 15 residues. The germline V gene has CDR1 MNHNY and CDR2 SVGAGI (reference sequence). Trimming removed 6 bases from V and 7 bases from J; junction bases left unmatched: 4. The CDR3 DNA reads as TGTGCCAGCAGGGGGACTAGCGGGAGAATCGGGGAGCTGTTTTTT. Translation: CASRGTSGRIGELFF.

This rearrangement joins TRBV28 to TRBJ2-7; TRBD2 agrees at 8 bases. This CDR3 region has 14 residues. Germline-derived CDR1 and CDR2 are MDHEN and SYDVKM. Unmatched junction bases numbered 13, after V lost 7 bases and J lost 8 bases. The CDR3 bases are TGTGCCAGCATCGGGGGGGGGAGACCTACCCAGCAGTACTTC. Its translation: CASIGGGRPTQQYF.

Concerning this clone: Sequence at one end of the junction differs from germline and may be a read error. The V call is TRBV6-1, the J call TRBJ1-3, with D unclear. Germline assignment: CDR1 MNHNS and CDR2 SASEGT. The CDR3 is 13 amino acids. The CDR3 region is CASREGRRNTIYF. The CDR3 coding sequence is TGTGCCAGCAGGGAAGGGAGGAGAAACACCATATATTTT.

This chain uses TRBV2 with TRBJ1-5; possibly TRBD1 for D (5 bases). Deletions cut 1 base from V and 3 bases from J, with 7 bases between. The CDR3 covers 14 residues. Per germline, CDR1 SNHLY and CDR2 FYNNEI. Here the CDR3 reads CASSEGQLNQPQHF. For the CDR3, the DNA is TGTGCCAGCAGTGAAGGACAGCTCAATCAGCCCCAGCATTTT. The full variable domain, in which reference TRBV2 and TRBJ1-5 provide the parts outside the CDR3, is EPEVTQTPSHQVTQMGQEVILRCVPISNHLYFYWYRQILGQKVEFLVSFYNNEISEKSEIFDDQFSVERPDGSNFTLKIRSTKLEDSAMYFCASSEGQLNQPQHFGDGTRLSIL.

The chain employs TRBV28 and TRBJ1-1, with a possible D match to TRBD1 (6 bases). Trimming shortened V by 6 bases and J by 4 bases, and 24 bases separated the two germline ends. The CDR3 extends over 17 amino acids. The germline V gene encodes CDR1 MDHEN and CDR2 SYDVKM. CDR3 DNA: TGTGCCAGCAGCCCGCAAAAAGGGGGGGGAAAGGTCACTGAAGCTTTCTTT. Its translation: CASSPQKGGGKVTEAFF. The whole variable domain, filled in from reference TRBV28 and TRBJ1-1, reads DVKVTQSSRYLVKRTGEKVFLECVQDMDHENMFWYRQDPGLGLRLIYFSYDVKMKEKGDIPEGYSVSREKKERFSLILESASTNQTSMYLCASSPQKGGGKVTEAFFGQGTRLTVV.

This clone was counted between two and nine times. The chain combines TRBV6-5 with TRBJ1-5; D perhaps matches TRBD1 (6 bases). There are 13 residues in the CDR3. CDR1 is MNHEY and CDR2 is SVGAGI in the germline V gene. V gave up 6 bases and J gave up 4 bases, with 10 bases separating them. The CDR3 bases are TGTGCCAGCAGCGTCGGACAGAATCAGCCCCAGCATTTT. This encodes CASSVGQNQPQHF.

The CDR3 sequence: CAWSQRDQPQHF. CDR3 DNA: TGTGCCTGGAGTCAGAGGGATCAGCCCCAGCATTTT. This chain uses TRBV30 with TRBJ1-5; no clear D gene. V was cut by 2 bases and J by 5 bases, with 7 bases left in between. CDR1 GTSNPN and CDR2 SVGIG come from the germline V gene (reference sequence). CDR3 length: 12 amino acids.

The chain recombines TRBV5-1 with TRBJ1-1; D possibly corresponds to TRBD1 (5 bases). Germline CDR1 reads SGHRS; CDR2 reads YFSETQ. The CDR3 length is 13 residues. Trimming removed 2 bases at V and 4 bases at J, with 9 bases between. The CDR3 DNA follows: TGCGCCAGCAGCTTTGAAGGGGCCACTGAAGCTTTCTTT. It codes for CASSFEGATEAFF.

The chain joins TRBV28 to TRBJ1-1; 10 bases are shared with TRBD1. V shed 6 bases and J 3 bases; nucleotides not matched to a gene: 10. CDR1 and CDR2 from the germline V gene are MDHEN and SYDVKM. The CDR3 is made up of 16 amino acids. CDR3 residues: CASRPGTGVGDTEAFF. CDR3 coding DNA: TGTGCCAGCAGACCCGGGACAGGGGTAGGGGACACTGAAGCTTTCTTT.

V is TRBV18 and J is TRBJ2-3; the match to TRBD1 covers 7 bases. The CDR3 is made up of 14 amino acids. Germline V gives CDR1 KGHSH, CDR2 LQKENI. After removal of 6 bases from V and 6 bases from J, the junction contained 9 bases not matched to a gene. This CDR3 is CASSWDSRGDTQYF. In DNA form, the CDR3 reads TGTGCCAGCTCGTGGGACAGTCGAGGCGATACGCAGTATTTT.

The chain carries TRBV5-1 and TRBJ1-4, with D uncertain. Between the trimmed V and J ends, which lost 7 bases and 0 bases, there was a span of 13 bases. The CDR3 spans 15 residues. From germline, CDR1 is SGHRS and CDR2 YFSETQ. The CDR3 sequence: CASSSGASTNEKLFF. The CDR3 DNA sequence: TGCGCCAGCTCAAGTGGAGCTTCAACTAATGAAAAACTGTTTTTT.

The table lists this clone with a count of one. The chain employs TRBV3-1 (or the pseudogene TRBV3-2) and TRBJ2-1; tentative D call: TRBD1 (6 bases). The ends were cut back, 2 bases at V and 0 bases at J, with 11 bases in the middle. The CDR3 consists of 16 residues. Germline V gene lookup returns CDR1 LGHDT and CDR2 YNNKEL (reference sequence). In DNA form, the CDR3 reads TGTGCCAGCAGCCAAACAGGGATCTACTCCTACAATGAGCAGTTCTTC. Translating gives CASSQTGIYSYNEQFF.

The chain combines TRBV28 with TRBJ1-1, with 9 bases that match TRBD1. The length of the CDR3 is 14 residues. Germline-derived CDR1 and CDR2 are MDHEN and SYDVKM. V gave up 6 bases and J gave up 7 bases; unmatched junction bases: 9. As DNA, the CDR3 is TGTGCCAGCAGGGTTGGGACAGGGTGGGGTGAAGCTTTCTTT. Translation gives CASRVGTGWGEAFF.

This chain links TRBV28 with TRBJ2-7; no clear D gene. Per the germline V gene, CDR1 is MDHEN and CDR2 is SYDVKM. The CDR3 has 12 residues. The V end lost 3 bases, the J end lost 4 bases, and 7 bases lay between the germline ends. This CDR3 reads CASSFQRYEQYF. CDR3 bases: TGTGCCAGCAGTTTCCAACGGTACGAGCAGTACTTC.

V usage is TRBV4-1 and J usage is TRBJ2-3, with 7 bases matching TRBD2. Losses at the gene ends were 5 bases for V and 4 bases for J; bases not matched to a gene: 6. Germline values: CDR1 MGHRA, CDR2 YSYEKL. There are 14 residues in the CDR3. The CDR3 sequence: CASSVREGADTQYF. The DNA for the CDR3 is TGCGCCAGCAGCGTCAGGGAGGGCGCAGATACGCAGTATTTT.

This clone was counted once. The rearrangement uses TRBV29-1 and TRBJ1-4, with D possibly being TRBD1 (6 bases). Germline V lookup: CDR1 SQVTM, CDR2 ANQGSEA. V lost 4 bases, J lost 3 bases, and 9 bases lay in between. The CDR3 runs to 13 residues. CDR3 residues: CSVGGRANEKLFF. DNA of the CDR3: TGCAGCGTTGGGGGGCGGGCTAATGAAAAACTGTTTTTT.

The rearrangement links TRBV5-1 to TRBJ2-5; 8 bases are a match to TRBD1. The trim removed 4 bases at V and 5 bases at J, leaving 16 bases unmatched. This CDR3 region has 17 residues. The germline V gene encodes CDR1 SGHRS and CDR2 YFSETQ. CDR3 nucleotide sequence: TGCGCCAGCAGCCTCGCAGCAGTAGGACAGGGCGGGGAGACCCAGTACTTC. This sequence encodes CASSLAAVGQGGETQYF.

This chain links TRBV10-3 with TRBJ1-5; tentatively, D is TRBD1 (5 bases). The CDR3 has 17 residues. CDR1 is ENHRY and CDR2 is SYGVKD in the germline V gene. Between the trimmed V and J ends, which lost 2 bases and 2 bases, there was a span of 16 bases. The CDR3 here is CAISEPGGSGGNQPQHF. The CDR3 DNA reads as TGTGCCATCAGTGAGCCGGGGGGGTCCGGGGGCAATCAGCCCCAGCATTTT.

This chain links TRBV30 with TRBJ2-2, with TRBD2 identical over 8 bases. The CDR3 contains 14 residues. CDR1 and CDR2 (germline): GTSNPN, SVGIG (reference sequence). Trimming took 5 bases from V and 4 from J; bases not matched to a gene: 6. The CDR3 protein is CAWANSGSTGELFF. For the CDR3, the DNA is TGTGCCTGGGCCAACAGCGGGAGCACCGGGGAGCTGTTTTTT.

The rearrangement uses TRBV29-1 and TRBJ1-1, with 8 bases lining up with TRBD1. CDR3 size: 17 residues. Germline CDR1 and CDR2: SQVTM and ANQGSEA. The V segment lost 0 bases and the J segment 1 base; nucleotides outside the gene matches: 10. The CDR3 sequence is CSVEDTGQVEGNTEAFF. CDR3 coding DNA: TGCAGCGTTGAAGATACGGGACAGGTAGAGGGGAACACTGAAGCTTTCTTT.

The V call is TRBV9, the J call TRBJ1-1; no definite D call. Trimming left V 1 base short and J 0 bases short, with 4 bases between. CDR1 and CDR2 (germline): SGDLS, YYNGEE. This CDR3 spans 13 amino acids. For the CDR3, the DNA is TGTGCCAGCAGCGTACGGTTGAACACTGAAGCTTTCTTT. Its translation: CASSVRLNTEAFF.

The V gene is TRBV6-5, the J gene TRBJ1-2; no clear D. V was clipped by 2 bases and J by 3 bases, with 7 bases between them. Germline CDR1 reads MNHEY; CDR2 reads SVGAGI. This CDR3 is built from 13 residues. The CDR3 region has the DNA TGTGCCAGCAGTTACCGGAGGGACTATGGCTACACCTTC. It is translated as CASSYRRDYGYTF.

This chain joins TRBV28 and TRBJ1-5; a possible D gene is TRBD1 (6 bases). CDR1 is MDHEN, CDR2 SYDVKM, per germline. This CDR3 contains 15 residues. V dropped 6 bases and J dropped 7 bases, with 19 bases sitting between them. CDR3 coding DNA: TGTGCCAGCAGCCCTCCCTACAGGGTGGGCCAGCCCCAGCATTTT. Its translation: CASSPPYRVGQPQHF.

The V gene is TRBV4-1, the J gene TRBJ2-1; D may be TRBD2 (7 bases). The V gene's germline CDR1 is MGHRA and CDR2 YSYEKL. Trimming took 4 bases from V and 9 from J, leaving 16 bases between them. This CDR3 is built from 14 residues. CDR3 in amino acids: CASSLQGWGGEQFF. The CDR3 DNA reads TGCGCCAGCAGCCTACAGGGTTGGGGGGGTGAGCAGTTCTTC.

The chain combines TRBV28 with TRBJ1-5; D gene unclear. The CDR3 consists of 14 residues. Germline V gene lookup returns CDR1 MDHEN and CDR2 SYDVKM. V was trimmed by 3 bases and J by 5 bases, leaving 11 bases between them. In nucleotides, the CDR3 is TGTGCCAGCAGTTTGGCTCCCATCGATCAGCCCCAGCATTTT. Amino acids: CASSLAPIDQPQHF.